This T cell receptor beta chain is drawn from a study of tumor-infiltrating lymphocytes in primary liver carcinoma. Total RNA and DNA came together from approximately 20-30 mg of bulk tissue without cell sorting. The input was about 500 ng total RNA; TCR beta cDNA was made from it with a constant-region primer. Three-round nested multiplex PCR performed with slightly modified ARM-PCR produced the TCR beta libraries. TCRdb ran MiXCR on the multiplex PCR reads and lists one entry per CDR3 protein. The table records tens of thousands of distinct CDR3 sequences, about two thirds of them present only once. This TCR was sampled from a man in his forties with primary liver carcinoma and hepatitis B virus infection. Sequencing was performed on liver tumor tissue from sampling region 5. Sample subset: tumor region T5, tumor centre.

In nucleotides, the CDR3 is TGCAGCGTGGGGCCTCCTTCAAGCTTCCACAATGAGCAGTTCTTC. It encodes CSVGPPSSFHNEQFF. The rearrangement uses TRBV29-1 and TRBJ2-1; maybe TRBD1 (5 bases). The CDR3 has 15 amino acids. The V end was cut by 6 bases, the J end by 5 bases, with 20 bases between. In germline, CDR1 is SQVTM, CDR2 ANQGSEA.